Shown below are 8 T cell receptor beta chains from a single sample sequenced in a study of T cell responses to AZD1222 COVID-19 vaccine. Measured with immunoSEQ multiplex PCR; TCRdb has only the in-frame clones, and not every one. The data show over 150,000 clones, approximately 93% seen once. Sequenced here: peripheral blood, sampled 28 days after the second AZD1222 dose. The source of these receptors is an adult who received the AZD1222 COVID-19 vaccine.

This chain connects TRBV5-4 to TRBJ2-2; tentatively, D is TRBD1 (6 bases). This CDR3 comprises 15 residues. CDR1 is SGHNT and CDR2 is YYREEE in the germline V gene (reference sequence). Trimming shortened V by 1 base and J by 7 bases, and 14 bases separated the two germline ends. The CDR3 DNA sequence: TGTGCCAGCAGCTTGCCCAGGGAAGGGGGCGGGGAGCTGTTTTTT. Translation gives CASSLPREGGGELFF.

This chain uses TRBV7-2 with TRBJ1-2; D not resolved. Trimming left V 0 bases short and J 7 bases short, with 12 bases between. The V gene's germline CDR1 is SGHTA and CDR2 FQGNSA. The CDR3 contains 14 residues. The CDR3 region is CASSLAHLAPGYTF. In nucleotides, the CDR3 is TGTGCCAGCAGCTTAGCGCACCTGGCCCCTGGCTACACCTTC.

CDR3 sequence reads: CASSYTSGGAYNEQFF. The CDR3 bases are TGTGCCAGCAGCTACACTAGCGGGGGGGCCTACAATGAGCAGTTCTTC. This chain uses TRBV7-9 with TRBJ2-1, with 13 bases matching TRBD2. The CDR3 contains 16 residues. The germline V gene has CDR1 SEHNR and CDR2 FQNEAQ (reference sequence). Germline trimming cut 4 bases from V and 2 bases from J; bases unmatched to any gene: 2. Based on the CDR3 plus reference TRBV7-9 and TRBJ2-1, the full variable domain is DTGVSQNPRHKITKRGQNVTFRCDPISEHNRLYWYRQTLGQGPEFLTYFQNEAQLEKSRLLSDRFSAERPKGSFSTLEIQRTEQGDSAMYLCASSYTSGGAYNEQFFGPGTRLTVL.

CDR3 nucleotides: TGCGCCAGCAGCGAGGACAGGGGGGTTATCCACTTT. It encodes CASSEDRGVIHF. The V and J genes are TRBV10-1 and TRBJ1-6, with TRBD1 matching over 10 bases. Per the germline V gene, CDR1 is WNHNN and CDR2 is SYGVQD (reference sequence). Losses at the gene ends were 6 bases for V and 17 bases for J; bases not matched to a gene: 7. The CDR3 loop spans 12 amino acids.

The V call is TRBV6-5, the J call TRBJ2-7; the D is unclear. Trimming removed 0 bases at V and 0 bases at J, with 9 bases between. CDR1 is MNHEY and CDR2 is SVGAGI in the germline V gene. The CDR3 contains 15 residues. The CDR3 loop is CASSYSGVHSYEQYF. The CDR3 DNA reads TGTGCCAGCAGTTACTCTGGGGTGCACTCCTACGAGCAGTACTTC.

Concerning this clone: Different DNA sequences within this sample yield the same CDR3. This sequence joins TRBV9 and TRBJ2-6; D is unresolved. V dropped 0 bases and J dropped 4 bases, with 8 bases sitting between them. Germline V lookup: CDR1 SGDLS, CDR2 YYNGEE. There are 15 residues in the CDR3. CDR3: CASSVGGAGANVLTF. As DNA, the CDR3 is TGTGCCAGCAGCGTAGGGGGTGCCGGGGCCAACGTCCTGACTTTC.

This chain links TRBV2 with TRBJ1-3, with D hard to call. The CDR3 has 15 residues. The V and J ends lost 11 bases and 4 bases respectively, with 21 bases between them. Germline CDR1 reads SNHLY; CDR2 reads FYNNEI. The CDR3 bases are TGTGCCGGTGCCAGAGGAAACTCGAAAGGAAACACCATATATTTT. It translates to CAGARGNSKGNTIYF.

V usage is TRBV5-1 and J usage is TRBJ1-6, with 8 bases identical to TRBD1. Germline V CDR1 and CDR2: SGHRS, YFSETQ. CDR3 length: 15 amino acids. With 2 bases clipped from V and 10 bases from J, the junction kept 8 bases outside the gene matches. DNA of the CDR3: TGCGCCAGCAGCTTTGAAACAGGGGGTCAATCACCCCTCCACTTT. As protein: CASSFETGGQSPLHF.